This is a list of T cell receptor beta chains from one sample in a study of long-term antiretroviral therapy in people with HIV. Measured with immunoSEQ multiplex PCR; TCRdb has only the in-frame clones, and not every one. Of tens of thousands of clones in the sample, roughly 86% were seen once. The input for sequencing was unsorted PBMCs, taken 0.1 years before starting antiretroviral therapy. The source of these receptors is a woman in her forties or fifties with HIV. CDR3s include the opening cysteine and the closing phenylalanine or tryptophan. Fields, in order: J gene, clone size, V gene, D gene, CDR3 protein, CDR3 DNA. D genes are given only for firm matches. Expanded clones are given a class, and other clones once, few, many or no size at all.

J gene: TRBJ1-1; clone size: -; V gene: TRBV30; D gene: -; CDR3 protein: CAWSLSGATEAFF; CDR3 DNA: TGTGCCTGGAGCCTATCGGGGGCCACTGAAGCTTTCTTT
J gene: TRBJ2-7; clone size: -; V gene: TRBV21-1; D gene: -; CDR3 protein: CASTEERLYEQYF; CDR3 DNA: TGTGCCAGCACAGAAGAGAGGCTCTACGAGCAGTACTTC
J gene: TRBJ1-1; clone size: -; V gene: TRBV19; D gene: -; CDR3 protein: CASSIGWNTEAFF; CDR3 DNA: TGTGCCAGTAGTATTGGATGGAACACTGAAGCTTTCTTT
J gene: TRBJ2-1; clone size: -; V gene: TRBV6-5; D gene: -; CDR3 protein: CASRKTGRREQFF; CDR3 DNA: TGTGCCAGCCGTAAGACAGGGAGGAGAGAGCAGTTCTTC
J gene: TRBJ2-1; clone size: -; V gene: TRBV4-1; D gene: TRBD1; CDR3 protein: CASSHPRTGRNNEQFF; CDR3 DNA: TGCGCCAGCAGCCATCCCCGGACAGGGCGGAACAATGAGCAGTTCTTC
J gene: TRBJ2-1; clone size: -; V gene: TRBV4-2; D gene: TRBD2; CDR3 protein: CASSRRVGRGSYNEQFF; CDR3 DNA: TGTGCCAGCAGCCGAAGGGTGGGGAGGGGCTCCTACAATGAGCAGTTCTTC
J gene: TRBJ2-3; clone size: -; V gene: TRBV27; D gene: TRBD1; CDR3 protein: CASSERGGHTDTQYF; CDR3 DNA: TGTGCCAGCAGTGAGAGAGGGGGCCACACAGATACGCAGTATTTT
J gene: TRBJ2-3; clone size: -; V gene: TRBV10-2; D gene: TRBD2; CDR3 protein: CASGSWEAGGRVTQYF; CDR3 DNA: TGCGCCAGCGGCTCCTGGGAAGCGGGGGGCCGAGTGACGCAGTATTTT
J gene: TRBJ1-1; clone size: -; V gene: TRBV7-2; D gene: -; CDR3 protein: CASSSGHPGQRNTEAFF; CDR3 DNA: TGTGCCAGCAGCTCGGGTCACCCCGGACAGAGGAACACTGAAGCTTTCTTT
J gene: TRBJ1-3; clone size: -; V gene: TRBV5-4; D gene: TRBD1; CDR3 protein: CASSKSGQGASGNTIYF; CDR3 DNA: TGTGCCAGCAGTAAATCTGGACAGGGGGCGTCTGGAAACACCATATATTTT
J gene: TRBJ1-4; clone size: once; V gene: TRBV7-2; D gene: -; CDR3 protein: CASRPPGRLNEKLFF; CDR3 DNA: TGTGCCAGCAGGCCGCCGGGACGGCTGAATGAAAAACTGTTTTTT
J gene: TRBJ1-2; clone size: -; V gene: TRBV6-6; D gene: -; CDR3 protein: CASSHDPPGGGYTF; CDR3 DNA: TGTGCCAGCAGTCACGACCCACCGGGGGGGGGCTACACCTTC
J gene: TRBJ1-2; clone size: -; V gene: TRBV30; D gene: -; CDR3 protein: CAWSEGGGYTF; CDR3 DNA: TGTGCCTGGAGTGAAGGGGGAGGCTACACCTTC
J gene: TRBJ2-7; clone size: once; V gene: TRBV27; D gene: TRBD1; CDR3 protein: CASSPRGGREQYF; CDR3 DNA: TGTGCCAGCAGTCCAAGAGGGGGCCGGGAGCAGTACTTC
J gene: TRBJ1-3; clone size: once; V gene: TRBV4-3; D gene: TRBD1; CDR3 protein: CASSQDRATGNTIYF; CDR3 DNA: TGCGCCAGCAGCCAGGACAGGGCAACTGGAAACACCATATATTTT